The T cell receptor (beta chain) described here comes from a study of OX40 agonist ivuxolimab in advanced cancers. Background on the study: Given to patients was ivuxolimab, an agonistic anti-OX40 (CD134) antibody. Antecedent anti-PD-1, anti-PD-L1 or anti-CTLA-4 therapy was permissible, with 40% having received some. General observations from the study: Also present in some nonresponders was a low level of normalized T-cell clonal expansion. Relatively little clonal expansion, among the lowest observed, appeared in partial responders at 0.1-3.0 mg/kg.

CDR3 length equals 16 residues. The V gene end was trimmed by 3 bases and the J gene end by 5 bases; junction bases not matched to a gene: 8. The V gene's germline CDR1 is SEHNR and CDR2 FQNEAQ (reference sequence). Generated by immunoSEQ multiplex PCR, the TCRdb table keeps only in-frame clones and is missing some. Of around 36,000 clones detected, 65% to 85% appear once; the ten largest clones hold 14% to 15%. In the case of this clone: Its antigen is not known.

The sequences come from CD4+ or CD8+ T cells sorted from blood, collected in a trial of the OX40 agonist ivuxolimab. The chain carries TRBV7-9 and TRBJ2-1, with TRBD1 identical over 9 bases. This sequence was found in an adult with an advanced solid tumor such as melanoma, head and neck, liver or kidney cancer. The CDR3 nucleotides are TGTGCCAGCAGCTTCGCACCGGGACAGGGTCACAATGAGCAGTTCTTC. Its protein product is CASSFAPGQGHNEQFF.